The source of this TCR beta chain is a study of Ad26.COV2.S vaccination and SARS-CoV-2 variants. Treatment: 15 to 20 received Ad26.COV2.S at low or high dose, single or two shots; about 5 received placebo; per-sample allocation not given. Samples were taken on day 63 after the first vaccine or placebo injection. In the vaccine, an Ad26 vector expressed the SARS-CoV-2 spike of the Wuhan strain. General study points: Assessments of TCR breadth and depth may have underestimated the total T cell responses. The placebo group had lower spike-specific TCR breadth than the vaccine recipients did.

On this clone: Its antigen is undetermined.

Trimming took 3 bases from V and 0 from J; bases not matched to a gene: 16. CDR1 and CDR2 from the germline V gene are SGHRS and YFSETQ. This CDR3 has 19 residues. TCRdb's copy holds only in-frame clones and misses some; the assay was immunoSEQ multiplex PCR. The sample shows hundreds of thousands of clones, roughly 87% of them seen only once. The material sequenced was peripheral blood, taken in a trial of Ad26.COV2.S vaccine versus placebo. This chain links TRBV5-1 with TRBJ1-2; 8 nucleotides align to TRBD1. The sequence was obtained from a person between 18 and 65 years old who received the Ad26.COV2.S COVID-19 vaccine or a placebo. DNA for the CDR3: TGCGCCAGCAGCTCCCCCTCGGGGCAGGACAGGGATACTAACTATGGCTACACCTTC. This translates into CASSSPSGQDRDTNYGYTF. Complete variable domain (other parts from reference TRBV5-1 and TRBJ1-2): KAGVTQTPRYLIKTRGQQVTLSCSPISGHRSVSWYQQTPGQGLQFLFEYFSETQRNKGNFPGRFSGRQFSNSRSEMNVSTLELGDSALYLCASSSPSGQDRDTNYGYTFGSGTRLTVV.